This T cell receptor beta chain was found in a study of cytomegalovirus exposure and HLA in healthy donors. Study information: Roughly 92 million unique TCRs, all from HLA-typed donors, were included in an early release of the data. Overall study results and limits: In an earlier analysis, productive rearrangement rates for most beta V segments clustered near 90% or 30%.

As regards this clone: The antigen is unknown.

Donors were nominally healthy when sampled, though unrecorded immune exposures were likely. The PCR contained 60 Vbeta and 13 Jbeta primers. Sequenced by immunoSEQ multiplex PCR; TCRdb stores in-frame clones only, minus some. The table has roughly 160,000 clones, roughly 80% seen once; the top ten hold about 1.3%. This receptor was obtained from a young man in good health and CMV-seronegative. The sample comprised PBMCs.

The CDR3 loop is CASTQSGTGRQPQHF. DNA for the CDR3: TGTGCCAGCACTCAATCCGGGACAGGGAGGCAGCCCCAGCATTTT. This sequence joins TRBV28 and TRBJ1-5; 9 bases align to TRBD1. The J segment lost 7 bases and the V segment lost 7 bases, leaving 11 bases of the junction unmatched. Looked up from germline, CDR1 is MDHEN and CDR2 is SYDVKM. The CDR3 sequence is 15 residues long. The complete variable domain, with remaining parts taken from reference TRBV28 and TRBJ1-5, reads DVKVTQSSRYLVKRTGEKVFLECVQDMDHENMFWYRQDPGLGLRLIYFSYDVKMKEKGDIPEGYSVSREKKERFSLILESASTNQTSMYLCASTQSGTGRQPQHFGDGTRLSIL.